This T cell receptor (beta chain) came from a study of regulatory T cells in long-lasting Graves disease. Across the study: The study counted Graves' disease as persistent given over 5 years of antithyroid drugs and positive TSH receptor antibodies. Overall study findings and caveats: With persistent disease, TRBV28, TRBJ1-2 and TRBJ2-5 were the favored segments.

The time point denotes: persistent/refractory GD, antithyroid drugs over 5 years with positive TRAb. PBMC RNA served as the TCR library source. About 9.2 milliliters of peripheral blood were taken and placed in EDTA tubes. The authors built TCR beta libraries using iRepertoire HTBI primers and Arm-PCR of CDR3 regions. As handled by the study authors: The samples included around 62 TRBV and 15 or so TRBJ segments. TCRdb used MiXCR to reprocess the multiplex PCR reads, holding one entry per CDR3 protein. It is TCRdb's table, rather than the study itself, that gives the V and J calls and clone size. The data contain almost 350,000 distinct CDR3 sequences, about 18% of them seen just once; the ten biggest clones take up less than 35%. CDR1 SQVTM and CDR2 ANQGSEA come from the germline V gene. V lost 6 bases and J lost 2; bases outside the gene matches: 5. This CDR3 comprises 13 residues. This clonotype was detected only a few times. The antigen is undetermined.

Sequencing was performed on peripheral blood mononuclear cells (PBMCs), taken when the disease was refractory, from a patient treated with antithyroid drugs. This chain connects TRBV29-1 to TRBJ2-5; 8 nucleotides line up with TRBD1. The sequence was obtained from a female donor with Graves disease. In DNA, the CDR3 is TGCAGCGTGCGGACAGGGCTGCAAGAGACCCAGTACTTC. This translates into CSVRTGLQETQYF.